Below are 4 T cell receptor beta chains sequenced from a single sample in a study of regulatory T cells in long-lasting Graves disease. Time point here: persistent/refractory GD, antithyroid drugs over 5 years with positive TRAb. With RNA extracted from PBMCs as input, the TCR library was made. Building the TCR beta libraries relied on iRepertoire HTBI primers, and CDR3 regions underwent Arm-PCR. TCRdb processed the multiplex PCR reads anew with MiXCR; each CDR3 protein has one entry. The top ten hold 35% to 55% of the sample, which has 600,000 to 800,000 distinct CDR3 sequences, approximately 31% seen once. The sample consisted of peripheral blood mononuclear cells (PBMCs), taken when the disease was refractory, from a patient treated with antithyroid drugs. Every receptor here comes from a female donor with Graves disease.

This clonotype was recorded many times. V gene TRBV7-3 combines with J gene TRBJ2-5, with D possibly matching TRBD1 (8 bases). This CDR3 is built from 18 residues. The V end was cut by 1 base, the J end by 4 bases, with 22 bases between. CDR1 is SGHTA and CDR2 is FQGTGA in the germline V gene. CDR3 in DNA: TGTGCCAGCAGCTTAAGGGGCAGGTGGACAGGGAGGGCAGAGACCCAGTACTTC. This sequence encodes CASSLRGRWTGRAETQYF.

This clonotype has more than one count but fewer than ten. J is TRBJ1-2 and V is TRBV2, with no clear D. This CDR3 spans 15 amino acids. Trimming left V 2 bases short and J 7 bases short, with 17 bases between. The germline V gene encodes CDR1 SNHLY and CDR2 FYNNEI. CDR3 loop: CASSEFPLSAGGYTF. CDR3 DNA sequence: TGTGCCAGCAGTGAATTTCCGTTGTCAGCGGGTGGCTACACCTTC.

Of note for this clonotype: No conserved phenylalanine or tryptophan ends this CDR3, so it is likely a read error. This chain links TRBV6-1 with TRBJ2-7; 7 bases are a match to TRBD1. V gave up 6 bases and J gave up 2 bases; unmatched junction bases: 7. The CDR3 consists of 14 residues. The V gene's germline CDR1 is MNHNS and CDR2 SASEGT. The CDR3 loop reads CASRRGQQAYEQYL. CDR3 coding DNA: TGTGCCAGCAGGAGGGGACAGCAAGCCTACGAGCAGTACCTC.

This clonotype has just a few counts. The rearrangement joins TRBV6-1 to TRBJ2-5; no firm D call. V was cut by 3 bases and J by 4 bases, with 6 bases left in between. The germline gives CDR1 MNHNS, CDR2 SASEGT. CDR3 length: 12 amino acids. The CDR3 spells CASSDQRETQYF. CDR3 nucleotides: TGTGCCAGCAGTGACCAACGAGAGACCCAGTACTTC.